The 32 T cell receptor beta chains listed next were all sequenced from one sample in a study of response to subunit inactivated influenza vaccine. TCRdb processed the RT-PCR reads anew with MiXCR; each CDR3 protein has one entry. This sample has about 800,000 distinct CDR3 sequences, with around 21% found just once. The source material was PBMCs from blood, sampled more than 4 days after vaccination. All receptors come from a man aged 45-65 years who received an inactivated influenza vaccine.

The chain links TRBV12-3 or TRBV12-4 to TRBJ1-1; 8 bases agree with TRBD1. The CDR3 is made up of 14 amino acids. The V gene end was trimmed by 2 bases and the J gene end by 10 bases; junction bases not matched to a gene: 9. The CDR3 DNA sequence: TGTGCCAGCAGTTTAATTGGAGGACAGGGTCGAGCTTTCTTT. As protein: CASSLIGGQGRAFF.

This clonotype was recorded a few times. V usage is TRBV7-2 and J usage is TRBJ2-3; D is ambiguous. V was shortened by 0 bases and J by 1 base, with 14 bases between the two germline ends. The CDR3 consists of 17 residues. Germline V gene lookup returns CDR1 SGHTA and CDR2 FQGNSA. The CDR3 DNA reads TGTGCCAGCAGCTTAGCTGTCCCCCGCGCCGGCACAGATACGCAGTATTTT. It is translated as CASSLAVPRAGTDTQYF.

The chain combines TRBV7-9 with TRBJ2-7, with D perhaps TRBD1 (6 bases). This CDR3 region has 13 residues. Trimming stripped 4 bases from V and 5 bases from J, with 12 bases between. Germline CDR1 is SEHNR and CDR2 is FQNEAQ (reference sequence). As DNA, the CDR3 is TGTGCCAGCAGCTCACTGGGGGCCGACGAGCAGTACTTC. The encoded protein is CASSSLGADEQYF.

In this sample, this clonotype turned up a few times. The chain links TRBV19 to TRBJ1-5; 7 positions match TRBD1. Germline lookup yields CDR1 LNHDA and CDR2 SQIVND (reference sequence). The CDR3 loop spans 19 amino acids. V trimming: 4 bases; J trimming: 3 bases; junction bases outside the gene matches: 18. CDR3 sequence: CASSKGLFRDREFNQPQHF. For the CDR3, the DNA is TGTGCCAGTAGTAAAGGGCTGTTCCGGGACAGAGAGTTCAATCAGCCCCAGCATTTT.

This clonotype has a handful of counts. The chain recombines TRBV6-1 with TRBJ1-1, with TRBD1 as a possible D gene (5 bases). V lost 7 bases, J lost 1 base, and 13 bases lay in between. This CDR3 has 14 residues. CDR1 MNHNS and CDR2 SASEGT come from the germline V gene. The chain's CDR3 is CASNQRRGNTEAFF. The CDR3 DNA reads as TGTGCCAGCAATCAGAGAAGGGGGAACACTGAAGCTTTCTTT.

This clonotype was counted between two and nine times. The gene calls are TRBV2 and TRBJ1-2; weak D call: TRBD1 (6 bases). This CDR3 spans 14 amino acids. Germline assignment: CDR1 SNHLY and CDR2 FYNNEI. The V and J ends lost 6 bases and 4 bases respectively, with 15 bases between them. In DNA, the CDR3 is TGTGCCAGCAGATCCAGGGGCACCCTCTATGGCTACACCTTC. Its translation is CASRSRGTLYGYTF.

The chain couples TRBV24-1 to TRBJ2-3; D is unclear. The germline V gene has CDR1 KGHDR and CDR2 SFDVKD. CDR3 size: 14 residues. Trimming pared 6 bases from V and 2 bases from J, leaving 11 bases between. The CDR3 DNA reads as TGTGCCACCAGTCGAGGCCGCTACACAGATACGCAGTATTTT. Its protein product is CATSRGRYTDTQYF.

The chain couples TRBV20-1 to TRBJ2-7; D is unclear. Germline CDR1 is DFQATT and CDR2 is SNEGSKA (reference sequence). Trimming removed 3 bases at V and 4 bases at J, with 10 bases between. This CDR3 region has 12 residues. The CDR3 DNA reads as TGCAGTGCTAGCGGGCCTCATTACGAGCAGTACTTC. This gives the protein CSASGPHYEQYF.

The genes are TRBV27 and TRBJ2-3; 14 positions match TRBD2. Germline-derived CDR1 and CDR2 are MNHEY and SMNVEV (reference sequence). This CDR3 has 19 residues. Trimming removed 5 bases from V and 5 bases from J; junction bases left unmatched: 15. The CDR3 is CASSRARLAGGPELDTQYF. The CDR3 coding sequence is TGTGCCAGCAGTAGGGCCAGACTAGCGGGAGGGCCGGAGTTAGATACGCAGTATTTT.

This clonotype was seen more than once but under ten times. The J gene is TRBJ1-2, the V gene TRBV7-8; no definite D call. CDR1 and CDR2 from the germline V gene are SGHVS and FQNEAQ. V dropped 1 base and J dropped 0 bases, with 18 bases sitting between them. The CDR3 totals 18 residues. CDR3: CASSLVFVGMAANYGYTF. The CDR3, as DNA: TGTGCCAGCAGCTTAGTTTTTGTAGGGATGGCAGCTAACTATGGCTACACCTTC.

In this sample, this clonotype turned up a few times. The chain links TRBV4-2 to TRBJ2-7; 8 bases map to TRBD2. Germline trimming cut 0 bases from V and 6 bases from J; bases unmatched to any gene: 13. Germline loops: CDR1 LGHNA, CDR2 YNFKEQ. The CDR3 is 17 amino acids. CDR3 in amino acids: CASSQEDFGTSPGEQYF. The CDR3 DNA reads as TGTGCCAGCAGCCAAGAAGATTTTGGGACTAGTCCTGGCGAGCAGTACTTC.

The V call is TRBV12-3 or TRBV12-4, the J call TRBJ2-3; perhaps TRBD1 as D (5 bases). V gave up 4 bases and J gave up 4 bases, with 18 bases separating them. CDR3 length: 16 amino acids. The CDR3 nucleotides read TGTGCCAGCAGTTCAGCCCCGGTTGGGGCTCCAGATACGCAGTATTTT. Translation gives CASSSAPVGAPDTQYF.

This chain links TRBV6-2 or TRBV6-3 with TRBJ2-7; 10 nucleotides agree with TRBD2. CDR1 and CDR2 from the germline V gene are MNHEY and SVGEGT. The trim removed 8 bases at V and 2 bases at J, leaving 3 bases unmatched. This CDR3 is 13 amino acids long. In nucleotides, the CDR3 is TGTGCCAGCGGGACTAGCGAAACCTACGAGCAGTACTTC. Residues: CASGTSETYEQYF.

The rearrangement links TRBV15 to TRBJ2-1; 8 bases match TRBD2. CDR1 is LNHNV, CDR2 YYDKDF, per germline (reference sequence). The V and J ends lost 5 bases and 6 bases, in that order; junction bases with no gene match: 12. This CDR3 region has 16 residues. CDR3 sequence: CATSRMGLAGPNEQFF. DNA for the CDR3: TGTGCCACCAGCCGAATGGGGCTAGCGGGCCCCAATGAGCAGTTCTTC. Full variable domain (remainder filled in from reference TRBV15 and TRBJ2-1): DAMVIQNPRYQVTQFGKPVTLSCSQTLNHNVMYWYQQKSSQAPKLLFHYYDKDFNNEADTPDNFQSRRPNTSFCFLDIRSPGLGDTAMYLCATSRMGLAGPNEQFFGPGTRLTVL.

The chain uses TRBV29-1 and TRBJ2-1; 8 bases are a match to TRBD1. V lost 1 base, J lost 6 bases, and 5 bases stayed unmatched. Germline assignment: CDR1 SQVTM and CDR2 ANQGSEA. The CDR3 is 14 residues long. The CDR3 DNA is TGCAGCGTTGAAGGGACAGGGAGGTCCAATGAGCAGTTCTTC. Its protein product is CSVEGTGRSNEQFF.

This chain connects TRBV4-1 to TRBJ2-5; D perhaps matches TRBD2 (6 bases). This CDR3 has 14 amino acids. CDR1 is MGHRA and CDR2 is YSYEKL in the germline V gene. Deletions cut 0 bases from V and 7 bases from J, with 12 bases between. The CDR3 bases are TGCGCCAGCAGCCAAGATCGGGGGAAGGGGACCCAGTACTTC. It yields the protein CASSQDRGKGTQYF.

This clonotype was observed a few times. The V call is TRBV2, the J call TRBJ2-1, with D hard to call. The CDR3 runs 14 residues. Trimming took off 4 bases at V and 1 base at J, with 8 bases between the two ends. Germline-derived CDR1 and CDR2 are SNHLY and FYNNEI. CDR3 bases: TGTGCCAGCAGTGTTAGTTCTTCCTACAATGAGCAGTTCTTC. This translates into CASSVSSSYNEQFF.

The chain has TRBV12-3 or TRBV12-4 and TRBJ2-7; D not certain. The V end lost 6 bases, the J end lost 9 bases, and 15 bases lay between the germline ends. The CDR3 has 12 residues. CDR3 DNA sequence: TGTGCCAGCAGCCTTTTGCCCCAAGGGCAGTACTTC. Protein: CASSLLPQGQYF.

The genes are TRBV7-6 and TRBJ2-5; maybe TRBD2 (5 bases). The CDR3 has 14 residues. Germline V gives CDR1 SGHVS, CDR2 FNYEAQ. V was cut by 1 base and J by 7 bases, with 13 bases left in between. The CDR3 coding sequence is TGTGCCAGCAGCTTAGAGCGGCAAGTGGGGACCCAGTACTTC. This gives the protein CASSLERQVGTQYF.

This clonotype has only one observation. The chain is built from TRBV20-1 and TRBJ2-5; 8 bases map to TRBD1. V lost 7 bases to trimming and J lost 5 bases; unmatched junction nucleotides: 6. Germline values: CDR1 DFQATT, CDR2 SNEGSKA (reference sequence). The CDR3 consists of 12 residues. For the CDR3, the DNA is TGCAGTGGGGCGGACAGGGTCGAGACCCAGTACTTC. This codes for CSGADRVETQYF.

A few counts support this clonotype. The gene calls are TRBV20-1 and TRBJ1-2; D is unclear. CDR1 DFQATT and CDR2 SNEGSKA come from the germline V gene (reference sequence). CDR3 length: 12 residues. V was trimmed by 4 bases and J by 8 bases, leaving 14 bases between them. The CDR3 nucleotides are TGCAGTGCTACTGTAGGGAACGGAGGCTACACCTTC. Translating it yields CSATVGNGGYTF.

This clonotype has more than one count but fewer than ten. The CDR3 DNA reads TGCGCCAGCAGCTTGAACAGGCCCGGGGCAGATACGCAGTATTTT. It translates to CASSLNRPGADTQYF. This sequence joins TRBV5-1 and TRBJ2-3; D is tentatively TRBD1 or TRBD2 (5 bases each). The V gene's germline CDR1 is SGHRS and CDR2 YFSETQ. The V end was cut by 1 base, the J end by 4 bases, with 13 bases between. The CDR3 sequence is 15 residues long. The complete variable domain, with remaining parts taken from reference TRBV5-1 and TRBJ2-3, reads KAGVTQTPRYLIKTRGQQVTLSCSPISGHRSVSWYQQTPGQGLQFLFEYFSETQRNKGNFPGRFSGRQFSNSRSEMNVSTLELGDSALYLCASSLNRPGADTQYFGPGTRLTVL.

This clonotype was seen a handful of times. The chain combines TRBV7-9 with TRBJ1-1; 8 nucleotides align to TRBD1. The CDR3 sequence is 15 residues long. V trimming: 5 bases; J trimming: 0 bases; junction bases outside the gene matches: 5. Germline V lookup: CDR1 SEHNR, CDR2 FQNEAQ (reference sequence). This CDR3 reads CASSARTGLNTEAFF. The CDR3 region has the DNA TGTGCCAGCAGCGCCCGGACAGGGCTGAACACTGAAGCTTTCTTT.

In its sample, this clonotype was seen a few times. The chain uses TRBV20-1 and TRBJ2-1; tentatively, D is TRBD2 (5 bases). In germline, CDR1 is DFQATT, CDR2 SNEGSKA (reference sequence). The CDR3 has 14 amino acids. The V and J ends lost 5 bases and 4 bases respectively, with 15 bases between them. CDR3 nucleotide sequence: TGCAGTGCTGACCTAGGACGCGGGTACAATGAGCAGTTCTTC. As protein: CSADLGRGYNEQFF.

The CDR3 DNA reads as TGCGCCAGCAGCCAACCAGGGGACACTGAAGCTTTCTTT. Encoded protein: CASSQPGDTEAFF. V and J are TRBV4-3 and TRBJ1-1, with D tentatively TRBD1 (6 bases). The CDR3 extends over 13 amino acids. V lost 2 bases, J lost 3 bases, and 7 bases lay in between. Per germline, CDR1 LGHNA and CDR2 YSLEER.

This chain uses TRBV18 with TRBJ2-3, with TRBD2 matching 9 bases. The V gene's germline CDR1 is KGHSH and CDR2 LQKENI. CDR3 length: 14 amino acids. Trimming removed 3 bases from V and 8 bases from J; junction bases left unmatched: 6. The CDR3 spells CASSPGSSGGTQYF. CDR3 nucleotides: TGTGCCAGCTCACCGGGCAGTAGCGGGGGTACGCAGTATTTT.

This sequence joins TRBV12-3 or TRBV12-4 and TRBJ2-7, with D perhaps matching TRBD2 (6 bases). The CDR3 extends over 15 amino acids. The germline V and J ends were trimmed by 2 bases and 3 bases, with 14 bases remaining between them. The CDR3 here is CASSLLSRGLYEQYF. The CDR3 DNA follows: TGTGCCAGCAGTTTATTGAGTCGGGGACTCTACGAGCAGTACTTC.

The chain joins TRBV20-1 to TRBJ2-7, with TRBD2 matching over 7 bases. The junction had 7 bases not matched to a gene; V was cut back by 3 bases and J by 2 bases. The germline V gene encodes CDR1 DFQATT and CDR2 SNEGSKA (reference sequence). The CDR3 is made up of 14 amino acids. The CDR3 loop reads CSARGTTSTYEQYF. Written as DNA, the CDR3 is TGCAGTGCTAGGGGGACTACATCTACCTACGAGCAGTACTTC.

The chain employs TRBV7-2 and TRBJ2-2; D could derive from TRBD1 or TRBD2 (7 bases each). The CDR3 totals 15 residues. The germline V gene has CDR1 SGHTA and CDR2 FQGNSA. The V and J ends lost 5 bases and 3 bases respectively, with 13 bases between them. The CDR3 spells CASSTTGRDTGELFF. DNA for the CDR3: TGTGCCAGCAGCACGACAGGGAGGGACACCGGGGAGCTGTTTTTT.

The rearrangement joins TRBV4-2 to TRBJ2-2; possibly TRBD2 for D (5 bases). Per germline, CDR1 LGHNA and CDR2 YNFKEQ. V lost 2 bases to trimming and J lost 7 bases, with 14 bases between them. This CDR3 spans 15 amino acids. The CDR3 nucleotides read TGTGCCAGCAGCCAACCTCCCACGGGGAGCGGGGAGCTGTTTTTT. This codes for CASSQPPTGSGELFF.

The V and J genes are TRBV4-3 and TRBJ2-7; D perhaps matches TRBD2 (5 bases). The length of the CDR3 is 13 residues. Trimming stripped 0 bases from V and 4 bases from J, with 7 bases between. The V gene's germline CDR1 is LGHNA and CDR2 YSLEER. The CDR3 loop is CASSQEQRYEQYF. The DNA of the CDR3 is TGCGCCAGCAGCCAAGAACAGCGGTACGAGCAGTACTTC.

The J gene is TRBJ2-3, the V gene TRBV11-2; TRBD2 matches 14 bases. This CDR3 has 18 residues. Losses at the gene ends were 4 bases for V and 3 bases for J; bases not matched to a gene: 9. CDR1 and CDR2 (germline): SGHAT, FQNNGV. The CDR3 DNA follows: TGTGCCAGCAGCTCAAACCGACTAGCGGGGGGGTTAACAGATACGCAGTATTTT. Translation: CASSSNRLAGGLTDTQYF.